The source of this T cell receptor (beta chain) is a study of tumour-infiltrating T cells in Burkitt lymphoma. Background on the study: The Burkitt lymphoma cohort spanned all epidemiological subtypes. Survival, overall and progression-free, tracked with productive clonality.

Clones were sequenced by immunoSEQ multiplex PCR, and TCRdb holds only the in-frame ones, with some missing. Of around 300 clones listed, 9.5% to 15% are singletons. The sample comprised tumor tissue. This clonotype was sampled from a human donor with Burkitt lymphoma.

This chain's CDR3 is CASRGTSGGADTQYF. CDR3 nucleotide sequence: TGTGCCAGCAGGGGGACTAGCGGAGGGGCAGATACGCAGTATTTT. V is TRBV27 and J is TRBJ2-3; 11 bases fit TRBD2. From germline, CDR1 is MNHEY and CDR2 SMNVEV (reference sequence). There are 15 residues in the CDR3. With 6 bases clipped from V and 4 bases from J, the junction kept 6 bases outside the gene matches.